This is a list of T cell receptor beta chains from one sample in a study of identical twins. TCRdb passed the 5' RACE reads through MiXCR, listing each CDR3 protein once. Of under 300,000 distinct CDR3 sequences in the sample, 9.5% to 15% were seen once. These data also formed part of another study, on yellow fever vaccine responses in identical twins.

The sample taken for sequencing was memory (CD45RO+) T cells sorted from blood. These receptors all stem from a woman under 30 in good health. CDR3s include the opening cysteine and the closing phenylalanine or tryptophan. The D gene is left open where the match is weak. Expanded clones get a size class; other rows say once, few or many, or leave the size out.

v_call	d_call	clone_size	j_call	cdr3_aa	cdr3_nt
TRBV11-2	.	many	TRBJ2-3	CASSPGGWPQGQYF	TGTGCCAGCAGCCCAGGGGGGTGGCCTCAAGGGCAGTATTTT
TRBV15	TRBD2	many	TRBJ2-2	CATSPGTSGGLNTGELFF	TGTGCCACCAGCCCCGGGACTAGCGGGGGCCTCAACACCGGGGAGCTGTTTTTT
TRBV5-8	.	many	TRBJ2-5	CASSFYQGVETQYF	TGTGCCAGCAGCTTTTACCAGGGAGTAGAGACCCAGTACTTC
TRBV18	TRBD2	.	TRBJ2-7	CASSPGGTSYEQYF	TGTGCCAGCTCACCCGGGGGGACCTCCTACGAGCAGTACTTC
TRBV28	TRBD1	.	TRBJ2-7	CASSFSGQGTYEQYF	TGTGCCAGCAGTTTTTCCGGACAGGGAACCTACGAGCAGTACTTC
TRBV10-3	TRBD2	few	TRBJ2-3	CAISEELAGADTQYF	TGTGCCATCAGTGAAGAGCTAGCGGGAGCAGATACGCAGTATTTT
TRBV5-1	.	many	TRBJ2-4	CASSGSHRYGDIQYF	TGCGCCAGCAGCGGTTCTCATCGTTATGGGGACATTCAGTACTTC
TRBV10-2	.	few	TRBJ2-3	CASSEFGGNPTSTDTQYF	TGCGCCAGCAGTGAGTTCGGCGGGAACCCCACTAGCACAGATACGCAGTATTTT
TRBV2	.	many	TRBJ2-7	CASKETVHEQYF	TGTGCCAGCAAAGAGACAGTCCACGAGCAGTACTTC
TRBV4-1	.	many	TRBJ1-5	CASSLEGMSNQPQHF	TGCGCCAGCAGCTTGGAGGGAATGAGCAATCAGCCCCAGCATTTT
TRBV4-2	.	few	TRBJ2-7	CASSQVGGSGPAREQYF	TGTGCCAGCAGCCAAGTAGGGGGTAGCGGGCCCGCCCGCGAGCAGTACTTC
TRBV4-2	.	few	TRBJ2-2	CASSQEGGGGSTGELFF	TGTGCCAGCAGCCAAGAAGGTGGTGGAGGAAGCACCGGGGAGCTGTTTTTT
TRBV20-1	TRBD1	.	TRBJ2-5	CSASPQGVETQYF	TGCAGTGCTAGTCCACAGGGGGTTGAGACCCAGTACTTC
TRBV6-1	TRBD2	.	TRBJ2-7	CASSVAQSVSGSAYEQYF	TGTGCCAGCAGTGTAGCGCAAAGCGTTAGCGGGAGTGCCTACGAGCAGTACTTC
TRBV6-1	TRBD1	many	TRBJ1-6	CASSLDRGLTLHF	TGTGCCAGCAGCCTGGACAGGGGCTTGACCCTCCACTTT
TRBV6-5	TRBD1	few	TRBJ2-7	CASSYLGQGASNEQYF	TGTGCCAGCAGTTATCTGGGACAGGGGGCAAGCAACGAGCAGTACTTC
TRBV6-6	.	.	TRBJ2-4	CVSSTNVIQYF	TGTGTCAGCAGTACCAACGTCATTCAGTACTTC
TRBV9	.	many	TRBJ2-2	CASSVVRGELFF	TGTGCCAGCAGCGTAGTGAGGGGGGAGCTGTTTTTT
TRBV7-8	TRBD2	.	TRBJ2-7	CASSLGGLAGSYEQYF	TGTGCCAGCAGCTTAGGGGGACTAGCGGGATCCTACGAGCAGTACTTC
TRBV4-1	.	.	TRBJ2-4	CASSPLSKNIQYF	TGCGCCAGCAGCCCTTTATCCAAAAACATTCAGTACTTC
TRBV7-2	.	.	TRBJ2-5	CASSPGRTKETQYF	TGTGCCAGCAGCCCGGGACGGACCAAAGAGACCCAGTACTTC
TRBV7-9	.	many	TRBJ1-3	CASSSELGRPSTGNTIYF	TGTGCCAGCAGCTCCGAATTAGGACGGCCATCAACTGGAAACACCATATATTTT
TRBV6-1	TRBD2	.	TRBJ2-7	CASGEHGGRLAGGGYEQYF	TGTGCCAGCGGTGAACACGGAGGGAGATTAGCGGGAGGAGGCTACGAGCAGTACTTC
TRBV6-9	.	.	TRBJ2-7	CASSYGGDYEQYF	TGTGCCAGCAGTTATGGGGGTGACTACGAGCAGTACTTC
TRBV7-8	TRBD2	.	TRBJ2-5	CASSGASGGRSETQYF	TGTGCCAGCAGCGGCGCTAGCGGGGGCAGGTCGGAGACCCAGTACTTC
TRBV9	.	few	TRBJ1-6	CASSVPGANSPLHF	TGTGCCAGCAGCGTTCCAGGAGCGAATTCACCCCTCCACTTT
TRBV6-6	TRBD1	.	TRBJ1-1	CASSRQGETEAFF	TGTGCCAGCAGTCGACAGGGGGAGACTGAAGCTTTCTTT
TRBV28	TRBD2	.	TRBJ2-1	CASSPGWTSGSRNNEQFF	TGTGCCAGCAGTCCCGGCTGGACTAGCGGGAGTAGGAACAATGAGCAGTTCTTC
TRBV7-6	TRBD1	.	TRBJ2-2	CASSKSIDRGNTGELFF	TGTGCCAGCAGCAAAAGCATAGACAGGGGTAACACCGGGGAGCTGTTTTTT
TRBV12-3/TRBV12-4	.	few	TRBJ1-5	CASREGGRSNQPQHF	TGTGCCAGCAGGGAAGGTGGTCGGAGCAATCAGCCCCAGCATTTT
TRBV7-2	.	.	TRBJ2-1	CASSSPVVYEQFF	TGTGCCAGCAGCTCCCCGGTGGTTTATGAGCAGTTCTTC
TRBV29-1	TRBD1	many	TRBJ2-1	CSVWDRGQDEQFF	TGCAGCGTCTGGGACAGGGGGCAGGATGAGCAGTTCTTC
TRBV18	TRBD2	once	TRBJ2-7	CASSREVAGGISYEQYF	TGTGCCAGCTCACGGGAGGTAGCGGGAGGGATCTCCTACGAGCAGTACTTC
TRBV12-3/TRBV12-4	TRBD1	few	TRBJ1-2	CASRPGQGAISYTF	TGTGCCAGCAGGCCCGGACAGGGGGCGATTAGCTACACCTTC
TRBV14	.	.	TRBJ2-1	CASSPLRAGLAYNEQFF	TGTGCCAGCAGCCCCCTTCGCGCCGGTCTTGCCTACAATGAGCAGTTCTTC
TRBV6-5	TRBD2	few	TRBJ2-1	CASSYSAGLAPFF	TGTGCCAGCAGTTACTCTGCGGGACTAGCTCCGTTCTTC
TRBV18	.	.	TRBJ2-2	CASSPPSSHTGELFF	TGTGCCAGCTCACCACCGTCTTCACACACCGGGGAGCTGTTTTTT
TRBV6-5	.	.	TRBJ2-7	CASRDTGSEQYF	TGTGCCAGCAGGGATACAGGGAGCGAGCAGTACTTC
TRBV30	TRBD1	.	TRBJ2-5	CAWSGTVETQYF	TGTGCCTGGAGCGGGACAGTTGAGACCCAGTACTTC
TRBV2	.	.	TRBJ2-5	CASSPWVGKETQYF	TGTGCCAGCAGTCCGTGGGTAGGGAAAGAGACCCAGTACTTC
TRBV3-1	.	.	TRBJ2-2	CASSHVSTGELFF	TGTGCCAGCAGCCACGTCTCCACCGGGGAGCTGTTTTTT
TRBV5-1	TRBD1	many	TRBJ2-5	CASSITGTGKETQYF	TGCGCCAGCAGCATAACCGGGACAGGGAAAGAGACCCAGTACTTC
TRBV29-1	.	.	TRBJ1-2	CSVGQGMPYGYTF	TGCAGCGTTGGTCAGGGTATGCCCTATGGCTACACCTTC
TRBV29-1	TRBD1	many	TRBJ2-7	CSYRGSYEQYF	TGCAGCTACAGGGGCTCCTACGAGCAGTACTTC
TRBV6-2/TRBV6-3	TRBD1	few	TRBJ1-2	CASSYPGQRYGYTF	TGTGCCAGCAGTTACCCGGGACAGCGATATGGCTACACCTTC
TRBV27	TRBD2	few	TRBJ2-3	CASSLVGGPSDTQYF	TGTGCCAGCAGTTTGGTGGGAGGGCCATCAGATACGCAGTATTTT
TRBV20-1	.	few	TRBJ2-1	CSAPLPGGTNEQFF	TGCAGTGCTCCCCTCCCCGGTGGGACCAATGAGCAGTTCTTC
TRBV6-2/TRBV6-3	.	few	TRBJ2-1	CASSAELYNEQFF	TGTGCCAGCAGCGCGGAGTTATACAATGAGCAGTTCTTC
TRBV15	.	many	TRBJ2-4	CATSNQAGAKNIQYF	TGTGCCACCAGCAATCAGGCGGGAGCCAAAAACATTCAGTACTTC
TRBV20-1	TRBD1	few	TRBJ2-3	CSADSGHRGSDTQYF	TGCAGTGCGGACTCCGGGCACAGGGGATCGGATACGCAGTATTTT
TRBV4-3	TRBD2	few	TRBJ2-7	CASSQLAGGPGEQYF	TGCGCCAGCAGCCAGCTAGCGGGAGGGCCTGGGGAGCAGTACTTC
TRBV3-1	.	.	TRBJ2-3	CASSQIAGTGVQYF	TGTGCCAGCAGCCAAATCGCCGGGACCGGAGTGCAGTATTTT
TRBV20-1	.	few	TRBJ2-4	CSANEGNWQNIQYF	TGCAGTGCTAACGAAGGAAATTGGCAAAACATTCAGTACTTC
TRBV20-1	TRBD1	.	TRBJ2-7	CSAEGTGVLNEQYF	TGCAGTGCCGAAGGGACAGGGGTTTTGAACGAGCAGTACTTC
TRBV12-3/TRBV12-4	.	.	TRBJ2-5	CASNRAPGVGAETQYF	TGTGCCAGCAACAGGGCGCCGGGGGTGGGTGCAGAGACCCAGTACTTC
TRBV5-1	.	many	TRBJ1-4	CASSFGQLNEKLFF	TGCGCCAGCAGCTTCGGACAGCTTAATGAAAAACTGTTTTTT
TRBV10-3	.	few	TRBJ1-1	CAISESNVKAFF	TGTGCCATCAGTGAGTCGAATGTAAAGGCTTTCTTT
TRBV30	TRBD2	.	TRBJ2-7	CAWNPLAGYYEQYF	TGTGCCTGGAACCCCTTAGCGGGGTACTACGAGCAGTACTTC
TRBV4-2	TRBD1	many	TRBJ1-2	CASTVSTGGYGYTF	TGTGCCAGCACCGTATCGACAGGGGGTTATGGCTACACCTTC
TRBV20-1	TRBD2	.	TRBJ2-1	CSARPLAEYEQFF	TGCAGTGCTCGCCCGCTAGCGGAGTATGAGCAGTTCTTC